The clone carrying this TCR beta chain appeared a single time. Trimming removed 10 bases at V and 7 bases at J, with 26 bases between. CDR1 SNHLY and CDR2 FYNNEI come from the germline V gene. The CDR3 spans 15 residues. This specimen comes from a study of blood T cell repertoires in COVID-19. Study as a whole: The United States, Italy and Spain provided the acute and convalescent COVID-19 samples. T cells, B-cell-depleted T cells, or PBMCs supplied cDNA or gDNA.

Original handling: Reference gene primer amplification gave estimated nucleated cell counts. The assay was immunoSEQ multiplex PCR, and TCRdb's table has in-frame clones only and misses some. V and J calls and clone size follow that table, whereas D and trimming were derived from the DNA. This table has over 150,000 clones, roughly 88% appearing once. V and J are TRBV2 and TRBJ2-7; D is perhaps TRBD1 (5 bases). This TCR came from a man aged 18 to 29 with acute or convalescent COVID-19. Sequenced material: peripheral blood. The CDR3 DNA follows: TGTGCCACCCAGCGCCAAATGGGCGCCGCAGGGGAGCAGTACTTC. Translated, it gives CATQRQMGAAGEQYF.